This TCR beta chain was identified during a study of identical twins. This clonotype was detected only a few times. Its matching antigen is unknown. Via MiXCR, TCRdb re-called the 5' RACE reads, giving one row per CDR3 protein. The data hold about 480,000 distinct CDR3 sequences, with approximately 15% observed a single time. Overall study findings and caveats: Twin-shared out-of-frame alpha sequences showed excess low generation probability.

The length of the CDR3 is 17 residues. The junction had 11 bases not matched to a gene; V was cut back by 9 bases and J by 0 bases. Germline values: CDR1 LNHDA, CDR2 SQIVND (reference sequence). These data were also filed under a second study, of yellow fever vaccine responses in identical twins.

Sequences were obtained from CD4+ T cells sorted from blood. The rearrangement uses TRBV19 and TRBJ2-7; 13 nucleotides agree with TRBD2. The origin of this receptor is a woman younger than 35 in good health. Written as DNA, the CDR3 is TGTGCCAGCTCTGGACTAGCGGGAGCCACGAGCTCCTACGAGCAGTACTTC. It codes for CASSGLAGATSSYEQYF.